The table lists the clone carrying this T cell receptor beta chain with a few counts. The sample is drawn from a study of beta chain features in type 1 diabetes. Of the isolated RNA, all was reverse transcribed, and so the sequenced material was expressed TCRB transcripts. Data came from immunoSEQ multiplex PCR; TCRdb stores just in-frame clones and leaves some out. The profile shows 160,000 or so clones, approximately 9% of them singletons. The CDR3 runs 12 residues. In germline, CDR1 is MNHEY, CDR2 SMNVEV (reference sequence). Trimming shortened V by 8 bases and J by 2 bases, and 6 bases separated the two germline ends.

The receptor comes from a woman under 30 in good health. The chain recombines TRBV27 with TRBJ2-2, with D possibly being TRBD2 (6 bases). The sequencing input was central memory CD4+ T cells from blood. The chain's CDR3 is CASGTNTGELFF. The CDR3 region has the DNA TGTGCCAGCGGGACTAACACCGGGGAGCTGTTTTTT.